This entry describes one TCR beta chain. Antigen: not known. Sequenced by immunoSEQ multiplex PCR; TCRdb stores in-frame clones only, minus some. Of about 130,000 clones in the sample, around nine tenths were seen once. The data belong to a study of T cell responses to AZD1222 COVID-19 vaccine. The overall study: Second-dose intervals of approximately 4 or approximately 12 weeks were pooled.

In germline, CDR1 is SGHTA, CDR2 FQGNSA. CDR3 size: 16 residues. Trimming shortened V by 1 base and J by 6 bases, and 17 bases separated the two germline ends. Study-wide results and limits: Dominant CD4 TCR responses targeted spike regions 160-218 and 743-854.

The TCR sequence derives from an adult in good health. The J gene is TRBJ2-3, the V gene TRBV7-2; possibly TRBD2 for D (6 bases). The source material was peripheral blood, sampled on day 0 of AZD1222 vaccination. The DNA of the CDR3 is TGTGCCAGCAGCTTAGTTGTGACTAGAAGTCGGGATACGCAGTATTTT. It specifies CASSLVVTRSRDTQYF. Full variable domain (outside the CDR3, taken from reference TRBV7-2 and TRBJ2-3): GAGVSQSPSNKVTEKGKDVELRCDPISGHTALYWYRQSLGQGLEFLIYFQGNSAPDKSGLPSDRFSAERTGGSVSTLTIQRTQQEDSAVYLCASSLVVTRSRDTQYFGPGTRLTVL.